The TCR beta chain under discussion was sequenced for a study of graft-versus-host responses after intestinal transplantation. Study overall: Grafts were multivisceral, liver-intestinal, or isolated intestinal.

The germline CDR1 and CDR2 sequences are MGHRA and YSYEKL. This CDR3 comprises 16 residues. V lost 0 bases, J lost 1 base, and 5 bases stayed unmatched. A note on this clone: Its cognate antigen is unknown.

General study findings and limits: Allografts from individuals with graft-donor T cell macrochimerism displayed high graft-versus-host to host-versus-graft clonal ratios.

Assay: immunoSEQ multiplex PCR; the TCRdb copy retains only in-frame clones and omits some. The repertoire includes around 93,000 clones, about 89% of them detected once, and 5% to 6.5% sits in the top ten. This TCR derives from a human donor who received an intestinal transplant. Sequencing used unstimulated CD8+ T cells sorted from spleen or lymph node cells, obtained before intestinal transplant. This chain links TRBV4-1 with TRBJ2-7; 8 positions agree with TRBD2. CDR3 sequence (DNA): TGCGCCAGCAGCCAAGATCGAATAGCGGGATCCTACGAGCAGTACTTC. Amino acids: CASSQDRIAGSYEQYF.